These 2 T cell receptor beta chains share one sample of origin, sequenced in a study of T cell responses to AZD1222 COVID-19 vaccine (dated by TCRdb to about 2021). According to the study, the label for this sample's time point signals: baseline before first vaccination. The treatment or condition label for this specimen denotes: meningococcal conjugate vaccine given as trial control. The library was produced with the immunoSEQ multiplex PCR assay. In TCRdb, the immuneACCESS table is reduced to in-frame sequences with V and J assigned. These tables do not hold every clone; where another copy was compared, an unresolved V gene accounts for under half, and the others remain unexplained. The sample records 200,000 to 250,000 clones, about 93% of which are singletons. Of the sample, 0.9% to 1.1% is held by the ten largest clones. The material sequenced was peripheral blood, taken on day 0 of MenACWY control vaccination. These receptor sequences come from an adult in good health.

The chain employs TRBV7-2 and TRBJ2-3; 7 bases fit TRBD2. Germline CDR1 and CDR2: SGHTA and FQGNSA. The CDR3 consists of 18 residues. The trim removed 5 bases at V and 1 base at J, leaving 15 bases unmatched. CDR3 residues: CASSPGAGRGFRTDTQYF. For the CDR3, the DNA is TGTGCCAGCAGCCCGGGAGCGGGGCGAGGGTTTCGCACAGATACGCAGTATTTT.

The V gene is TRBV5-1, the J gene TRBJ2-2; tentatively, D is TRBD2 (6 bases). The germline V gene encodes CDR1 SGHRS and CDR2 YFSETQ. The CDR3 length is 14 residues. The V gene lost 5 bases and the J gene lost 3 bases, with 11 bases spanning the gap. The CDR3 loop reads CASRSSGDTGELFF. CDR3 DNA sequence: TGCGCCAGCAGATCGTCGGGGGACACCGGGGAGCTGTTTTTT. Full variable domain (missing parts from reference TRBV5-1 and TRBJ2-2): KAGVTQTPRYLIKTRGQQVTLSCSPISGHRSVSWYQQTPGQGLQFLFEYFSETQRNKGNFPGRFSGRQFSNSRSEMNVSTLELGDSALYLCASRSSGDTGELFFGEGSRLTVL.